This TCR beta chain was captured in a study of T cells after yellow fever vaccination. TCRdb passed the 5' RACE reads through MiXCR, listing each CDR3 protein once. The sample holds fewer than 500,000 distinct CDR3 sequences; 18% are singletons and the top ten take about 18%. CDR1 SGHKS and CDR2 YYEKEE come from the germline V gene (reference sequence). This CDR3 comprises 11 residues. V was clipped by 3 bases and J by 8 bases, with 6 bases between them. This sequence was found in a man aged 18-30 years who received the YFV17D yellow fever vaccine. This chain joins TRBV5-5 and TRBJ2-1; D not resolved. This specimen consisted of PBMCs, obtained before the yellow fever booster vaccination. The CDR3, as DNA: TGTGCCAGCAGCTCAAAGGATGAGCAGTTCTTC. Amino acids: CASSSKDEQFF.